Listed here are 19 T cell receptor beta chains from one sample, sequenced in a study of blood T cells in healthy people across ages. The authors ran a second PCR of about 7 to 11 cycles using a sample-barcoded 5' primer and a J-beta primer mix. TCRdb re-called the 5' RACE reads with MiXCR, one entry per CDR3 protein. Among approximately 880,000 distinct CDR3 sequences, roughly 50% were seen once, and the ten largest hold around 15%. Sequenced sample: blood. The receptors originated from a man aged 25-45 years in good health.

J is TRBJ1-5 and V is TRBV7-2; 9 bases are a match to TRBD1. The CDR3 extends over 13 amino acids. V shed 6 bases and J 7 bases; nucleotides not matched to a gene: 4. CDR1 SGHTA and CDR2 FQGNSA come from the germline V gene. The CDR3 region has the DNA TGTGCCAGCAGTTGGGACAGGGTCCAGCCCCAGCATTTT. The encoded protein is CASSWDRVQPQHF.

This chain joins TRBV16 and TRBJ2-7; 8 bases are a match to TRBD2. CDR3 size: 15 residues. Trimming removed 4 bases from V and 3 bases from J; junction bases left unmatched: 8. Germline V gene data show CDR1 as KGHSY and CDR2 as FQNENV. The CDR3 DNA sequence: TGTGCCAGCAGCCCGAAACCGGGACTAGACTACGAGCAGTACTTC. Its protein product is CASSPKPGLDYEQYF.

The chain joins TRBV21-1 to TRBJ2-7. TRBV21-1 corresponds to a pseudogene. CDR3 length: 15 amino acids. The CDR3 loop is CASSPQTSHTYEQYF. CDR3 bases: TGTGCCAGCAGCCCACAGACAAGCCATACCTACGAGCAGTACTTC.

This chain connects TRBV4-3 to TRBJ2-7; no firm D call. V was trimmed by 1 base and J by 3 bases, leaving 13 bases between them. This CDR3 spans 15 amino acids. The germline CDR1 and CDR2 sequences are LGHNA and YSLEER. CDR3 sequence reads: CASSQVEKPGYEQYF. For the CDR3, the DNA is TGCGCCAGCAGCCAAGTCGAGAAGCCAGGCTACGAGCAGTACTTC.

The rearrangement joins TRBV19 to TRBJ1-5, with D possibly matching TRBD1 (6 bases). Trimming cost V 6 bases and J 2 bases, with 17 bases left between them. The germline CDR1 and CDR2 sequences are LNHDA and SQIVND (reference sequence). CDR3 length: 16 residues. DNA of the CDR3: TGTGCCAGTAGCCTTCGGGGGGGGCTGGGCAATCAGCCCCAGCATTTT. It translates to CASSLRGGLGNQPQHF. The whole variable domain, remainder taken from reference TRBV19 and TRBJ1-5, is DGGITQSPKYLFRKEGQNVTLSCEQNLNHDAMYWYRQDPGQGLRLIYYSQIVNDFQKGDIAEGYSVSREKKESFPLTVTSAQKNPTAFYLCASSLRGGLGNQPQHFGDGTRLSIL.

A few counts support this clonotype. The chain is built from TRBV6-2 or TRBV6-3 and TRBJ1-2; D is undetermined. CDR1 is MNHEY and CDR2 is SVGEGT in the germline V gene. The V and J ends lost 7 bases and 2 bases respectively, with 17 bases between them. The CDR3 spans 15 residues. The CDR3: CASTHTQGPNYGYTF. The CDR3 DNA follows: TGTGCCAGCACACACACCCAAGGGCCGAACTATGGCTACACCTTC.

The chain uses TRBV27 and TRBJ2-3; 8 bases are a match to TRBD2. V dropped 6 bases and J dropped 4; count of bases not matched to a gene: 6. The CDR3 is made up of 14 amino acids. From germline, CDR1 is MNHEY and CDR2 SMNVEV (reference sequence). CDR3 sequence: CASSPGLVADTQYF. The CDR3 nucleotides read TGTGCCAGCAGCCCGGGACTAGTGGCAGATACGCAGTATTTT.

This clonotype was detected a few times. The rearrangement uses TRBV29-1 and TRBJ2-7; TRBD1 agrees at 9 bases. J lost 5 bases, V lost 7 bases, and 6 bases had no gene match. CDR3 length: 12 residues. Germline CDR1 is SQVTM and CDR2 is ANQGSEA. The CDR3, as DNA: TGCAGCGCACGACAGGGGGTGGACGAGCAGTACTTC. Amino acids: CSARQGVDEQYF.

The CDR3 protein is CATPPSGVYNEQFF. Written as DNA, the CDR3 is TGTGCCACCCCTCCGAGCGGGGTATACAATGAGCAGTTCTTC. This sequence joins TRBV7-9 and TRBJ2-1; TRBD2 agrees at 7 bases. V lost 10 bases to trimming and J lost 4 bases; unmatched junction nucleotides: 10. Germline V gene sequence: CDR1 SEHNR, CDR2 FQNEAQ (reference sequence). This CDR3 comprises 14 residues.

CDR3 coding DNA: TGCGCCAGCAGTTTCGGACGGCAGAATTCACCCCTCCACTTT. This sequence encodes CASSFGRQNSPLHF. The V call is TRBV4-1, the J call TRBJ1-6; D call uncertain. Germline loops: CDR1 MGHRA, CDR2 YSYEKL. Trimming pared 6 bases from V and 7 bases from J, leaving 13 bases between. CDR3 size: 14 residues.

The genes are TRBV5-4 and TRBJ2-3; perhaps TRBD1 as D (6 bases). CDR1 and CDR2 (germline): SGHNT, YYREEE (reference sequence). The CDR3 spans 16 residues. V was cut by 3 bases and J by 5 bases, with 19 bases left in between. CDR3 DNA sequence: TGTGCCAGCAGCTCCGAACAGGGCCGCCGAGGAGATACGCAGTATTTT. Translating it yields CASSSEQGRRGDTQYF.

The table lists this clonotype with many counts. The genes are TRBV7-2 and TRBJ1-2, with no clear D. This CDR3 is 14 amino acids long. Germline CDR1 and CDR2: SGHTA and FQGNSA. V dropped 1 base and J dropped 8 bases, with 14 bases sitting between them. In DNA form, the CDR3 reads TGTGCCAGCAGCTTAGAAGGAGTGCCGAGAGGCTACACCTTC. Amino acids: CASSLEGVPRGYTF.

This clonotype was found once. The genes are TRBV7-2 and TRBJ2-7, with 9 bases matching TRBD1. The DNA end favors TRBJ2-5, so the J call may be wrong. The CDR3 loop spans 14 amino acids. CDR1 and CDR2 (germline): SGHTA, FQGNSA. The CDR3 loop reads CASSWTGEQETQYF. CDR3 nucleotide sequence: TGTGCCAGCAGCTGGACAGGGGAACAAGAGACCCAGTACTTC.

This clonotype was counted a few times. V usage is TRBV2 and J usage is TRBJ2-7, with TRBD1 matching 7 bases. CDR1 is SNHLY, CDR2 FYNNEI, per germline. Trimming took 11 bases from V and 3 from J; bases not matched to a gene: 10. The CDR3 loop spans 13 amino acids. The CDR3: CAHRGFTDYEQYF. In nucleotides, the CDR3 is TGTGCCCACAGGGGTTTTACCGACTACGAGCAGTACTTC.

Only a few counts were recorded for this clonotype. This rearrangement joins TRBV6-1 to TRBJ1-2; D call uncertain. The CDR3 consists of 16 residues. The V end lost 0 bases, the J end lost 4 bases, and 15 bases lay between the germline ends. The V gene's germline CDR1 is MNHNS and CDR2 SASEGT. CDR3 amino acids: CASSEAPAASPYGYTF. CDR3 DNA sequence: TGTGCCAGCAGTGAAGCGCCGGCAGCTAGTCCCTATGGCTACACCTTC.

V and J are TRBV4-2 and TRBJ2-5; D not resolved. Germline V gene data show CDR1 as LGHNA and CDR2 as YNFKEQ. The CDR3 totals 14 residues. With 0 bases removed from V and 5 bases from J, the gap between germline ends came to 10 bases. The CDR3 nucleotides are TGTGCCAGCAGCCAAGAGCCGGGTCTGGAGACCCAGTACTTC. Protein sequence: CASSQEPGLETQYF.

The V call is TRBV3-1, the J call TRBJ2-5; 8 bases line up with TRBD2. The V and J ends lost 1 base and 11 bases, in that order; junction bases with no gene match: 6. The germline gives CDR1 LGHDT, CDR2 YNNKEL (reference sequence). This CDR3 comprises 13 residues. CDR3 in DNA: TGTGCCAGCAGCCAAGCGGGGGGGCATGAGCAGTACTTC. It encodes CASSQAGGHEQYF.

The V call is TRBV4-2, the J call TRBJ1-4; 7 bases align to TRBD1. J lost 7 bases, V lost 0 bases, and 8 bases had no gene match. The CDR3 runs 16 residues. Germline V gene data show CDR1 as LGHNA and CDR2 as YNFKEQ. The CDR3 DNA reads as TGTGCCAGCAGCCAAGAGGGGGACAGCGTGGGTGAAAAACTGTTTTTT. Translated: CASSQEGDSVGEKLFF.

Details on this clonotype: The junction shows a germline mismatch at one end, possibly a read error. The gene calls are TRBV28 and TRBJ1-5, with 8 bases aligning to TRBD1. The CDR3 sequence is 16 residues long. CDR1 and CDR2 from the germline V gene are MDHEN and SYDVKM. The CDR3 DNA reads as TGTGCCAGCAGACCAGGGGGCCCCTTGGGCAATCAGCCCCGGCATTTT. Translation: CASRPGGPLGNQPRHF. Full variable domain (missing parts from reference TRBV28 and TRBJ1-5): DVKVTQSSRYLVKRTGEKVFLECVQDMDHENMFWYRQDPGLGLRLIYFSYDVKMKEKGDIPEGYSVSREKKERFSLILESASTNQTSMYLCASRPGGPLGNQPRHFGDGTRLSIL.